The 30 T cell receptor beta chains below come from one sample, sequenced in a study of blood T cell repertoires in COVID-19. This table comes from immunoSEQ multiplex PCR, and its TCRdb copy is limited to in-frame clones, with some not included. Of roughly 150,000 clones listed, 78% are singletons. Sequencing used PBMCs or T cells enriched from blood (not recorded which). Receptors originate from a woman aged 45 to 65 who had recovered from COVID-19.

The V gene is TRBV11-3, the J gene TRBJ2-1, with 12 positions matching TRBD1. The V segment lost 4 bases and the J segment 7 bases; nucleotides outside the gene matches: 8. This CDR3 contains 16 residues. Germline CDR1 reads SGHNT; CDR2 reads YENEEA. The CDR3 bases are TGTGCCAGCAGCTCGGGGGACAGGGGGCTTGTGAATGAGCAGTTCTTC. Its translation: CASSSGDRGLVNEQFF.

The CDR3 sequence is CASSFAGGSTGNTIYF. CDR3 DNA sequence: TGTGCCAGCAGTTTTGCAGGGGGATCTACTGGAAACACCATATATTTT. V gene TRBV28 combines with J gene TRBJ1-3; 7 nucleotides align to TRBD1. The V gene end was trimmed by 3 bases and the J gene end by 2 bases; junction bases not matched to a gene: 7. The CDR3 is 16 residues long. From germline, CDR1 is MDHEN and CDR2 SYDVKM.

This clone was observed a handful of times. The genes are TRBV11-2 and TRBJ1-1, with D perhaps matching TRBD1 (5 bases). This CDR3 region has 14 residues. Trimming shortened V by 5 bases and J by 7 bases, and 17 bases separated the two germline ends. CDR1 and CDR2 (germline): SGHAT, FQNNGV. CDR3 in amino acids: CASSPPGGVGEAFF. The CDR3 DNA follows: TGTGCCAGCAGCCCACCAGGAGGGGTCGGTGAAGCTTTCTTT.

The V call is TRBV28, the J call TRBJ1-5, with a possible D match to TRBD1 (5 bases). The CDR3 is 14 amino acids. Germline lookup yields CDR1 MDHEN and CDR2 SYDVKM. V was pared by 6 bases and J by 10 bases, with 19 bases between. CDR3: CASSAPSGGEPQHF. As DNA, the CDR3 is TGTGCCAGCAGCGCCCCATCCGGAGGGGAACCCCAGCATTTT.

As for this clone: The sample holds other DNA sequences that translate to the same CDR3. The chain couples TRBV5-5 to TRBJ2-5; 9 positions agree with TRBD1. The CDR3 extends over 14 amino acids. The V segment lost 3 bases and the J segment 3 bases; nucleotides outside the gene matches: 3. The germline CDR1 and CDR2 sequences are SGHKS and YYEKEE (reference sequence). The CDR3 protein is CASSSRTGEETQYF. The CDR3 bases are TGTGCCAGCAGCTCCCGGACAGGGGAAGAGACCCAGTACTTC.

V is TRBV19 and J is TRBJ1-1; D gene unclear. Germline V gene data show CDR1 as LNHDA and CDR2 as SQIVND (reference sequence). Trimming left V 3 bases short and J 1 base short, with 6 bases between. This CDR3 comprises 13 residues. The CDR3 region is CASSIPGNTEAFF. Here the CDR3 DNA reads TGTGCCAGTAGTATTCCCGGGAACACTGAAGCTTTCTTT.

The rearrangement links TRBV7-9 to TRBJ1-5; maybe TRBD1 (5 bases). The CDR3 is made up of 14 amino acids. V was cut by 5 bases and J by 3 bases, with 11 bases left in between. Germline V gene lookup returns CDR1 SEHNR and CDR2 FQNEAQ (reference sequence). The CDR3 bases are TGTGCCAGCAGCCCTGGGGGGGTCAATCAGCCCCAGCATTTT. This encodes CASSPGGVNQPQHF.

The V and J genes are TRBV5-1 and TRBJ2-5; 11 bases align to TRBD1. Germline lookup yields CDR1 SGHRS and CDR2 YFSETQ. V shed 4 bases and J 1 base; nucleotides not matched to a gene: 9. This CDR3 contains 17 residues. The CDR3 region is CASSTGTGGWVQETQYF. CDR3 nucleotides: TGCGCCAGCAGCACCGGGACAGGGGGTTGGGTCCAAGAGACCCAGTACTTC.

The chain uses TRBV24-1 and TRBJ2-1, with 8 bases that match TRBD1. From germline, CDR1 is KGHDR and CDR2 SFDVKD. The CDR3 is 16 amino acids. With 1 base clipped from V and 1 base from J, the junction kept 2 bases outside the gene matches. The CDR3 sequence: CATSDFWTGSYNEQFF. The DNA for the CDR3 is TGTGCCACCAGTGATTTTTGGACAGGGTCCTACAATGAGCAGTTCTTC.

The chain links TRBV12-5 to TRBJ2-3; D unclear. The germline V and J ends were trimmed by 5 bases and 1 base, with 4 bases remaining between them. Germline CDR1 is LGHNT and CDR2 is FRNRAP. This CDR3 is built from 12 residues. CDR3 bases: TGTGCTAGTGGTCCTGGCACAGATACGCAGTATTTT. As protein: CASGPGTDTQYF.

The V call is TRBV3-1 (or the pseudogene TRBV3-2), the J call TRBJ1-1, with D unresolved. Trimming took 4 bases from V and 0 from J, leaving 12 bases between them. The CDR3 spans 15 residues. CDR1 is LGHDT, CDR2 YNNKEL, per germline (reference sequence). The CDR3 is CASSPIWTVNTEAFF. CDR3 coding DNA: TGTGCCAGCAGCCCGATTTGGACTGTGAACACTGAAGCTTTCTTT.

The rearrangement links TRBV6-1 to TRBJ2-7, with TRBD2 as a possible D gene (6 bases). V was pared by 0 bases and J by 4 bases, with 16 bases between. Germline V gene sequence: CDR1 MNHNS, CDR2 SASEGT. This CDR3 is built from 16 residues. The CDR3 is CASSEAGGGSFYEQYV. In DNA form, the CDR3 reads TGTGCCAGCAGTGAAGCCGGGGGAGGATCCTTTTACGAGCAGTACGTC.

The chain couples TRBV12-2 to TRBJ1-5. TRBV12-2 is shown as a pseudogene. This CDR3 has 16 residues. The CDR3 DNA is TGTGCAAGTCGCTTATATGGGGAGAATAGCAATCAGCCCCAGCATTTT. Its protein is CASRLYGENSNQPQHF.

The genes are TRBV7-6 and TRBJ1-1; tentatively, D is TRBD1 (6 bases). The CDR3 contains 17 residues. Germline-derived CDR1 and CDR2 are SGHVS and FNYEAQ. Trimming took 0 bases from V and 1 from J, leaving 15 bases between them. This CDR3 is CASSLASRQEPNTEAFF. The CDR3 DNA reads TGTGCCAGCAGCTTAGCCTCTCGACAGGAACCGAACACTGAAGCTTTCTTT.

This rearrangement joins TRBV5-6 to TRBJ1-3; no firm D call. Looked up from germline, CDR1 is SGHDT and CDR2 is YYEEEE. V was pared by 5 bases and J by 0 bases, with 12 bases between. The CDR3 sequence is 15 residues long. The CDR3 loop reads CASRPAAASGNTIYF. DNA for the CDR3: TGTGCCAGCAGACCCGCGGCAGCCTCTGGAAACACCATATATTTT.

This rearrangement joins TRBV7-2 to TRBJ2-3, with a possible D match to TRBD2 (6 bases). Germline-derived CDR1 and CDR2 are SGHTA and FQGNSA. CDR3 length: 16 amino acids. V shed 7 bases and J shed 7 bases, with 24 bases lying between them. This CDR3 reads CASISSGDAGLNTQYF. CDR3 nucleotides: TGTGCCAGCATCTCCTCGGGGGACGCAGGTTTGAATACGCAGTATTTT.

The V gene is TRBV19, the J gene TRBJ1-2; no clear D gene. The CDR3 is 13 amino acids. V lost 3 bases to trimming and J lost 4 bases, with 9 bases between them. The germline V gene has CDR1 LNHDA and CDR2 SQIVND (reference sequence). The CDR3 protein is CASSIKELYGYTF. For the CDR3, the DNA is TGTGCCAGTAGTATTAAAGAGCTCTATGGCTACACCTTC.

This clone has only one observation. The chain is built from TRBV15 and TRBJ1-5; D not certain. Germline assignment: CDR1 LNHNV and CDR2 YYDKDF (reference sequence). The CDR3 runs to 13 residues. Trimming cost V 3 bases and J 5 bases, with 8 bases left between them. CDR3 nucleotides: TGTGCCACCAGCAGGTCACTGGATCAGCCCCAGCATTTT. This translates into CATSRSLDQPQHF.

This clone was found a few times. This rearrangement joins TRBV6-4 to TRBJ2-5, with D perhaps TRBD2 (5 bases). CDR3 length: 18 residues. Per the germline V gene, CDR1 is MRHNA and CDR2 is SNTAGT. Trimming left V 0 bases short and J 2 bases short, with 19 bases between. The CDR3 here is CASSDSSGGSYRQETQYF. In DNA form, the CDR3 reads TGTGCCAGCAGTGACTCGTCTGGAGGATCCTACCGGCAAGAGACCCAGTACTTC.

This chain uses TRBV7-2 with TRBJ2-7, with D unresolved. There are 13 residues in the CDR3. Germline assignment: CDR1 SGHTA and CDR2 FQGNSA. Trimming shortened V by 1 base and J by 7 bases, and 11 bases separated the two germline ends. The CDR3 DNA follows: TGTGCCAGCAGCTTAGAATCCCAAGCGGAGCAGTACGTC. Translated: CASSLESQAEQYV.

This sequence joins TRBV11-2 and TRBJ2-7, with 11 bases aligning to TRBD1. The germline V gene encodes CDR1 SGHAT and CDR2 FQNNGV. V dropped 4 bases and J dropped 4; count of bases not matched to a gene: 6. This CDR3 region has 15 residues. The CDR3 DNA follows: TGTGCCAGCAGCTCCACCTGGGACAGGGGGTACGAGCAGTACTTC. Its translation: CASSSTWDRGYEQYF.

V is TRBV28 and J is TRBJ2-5; perhaps TRBD2 as D (5 bases). Germline CDR1 reads MDHEN; CDR2 reads SYDVKM. Between the trimmed V and J ends, which lost 6 bases and 5 bases, there was a span of 16 bases. The length of the CDR3 is 14 residues. CDR3 coding DNA: TGTGCCAGCAGATTGGGGTCCCCGGGGGAGACCCAGTACTTC. This encodes CASRLGSPGETQYF.

This chain links TRBV13 with TRBJ2-5; TRBD2 aligns across 11 bases. Germline assignment: CDR1 PRHDT and CDR2 FYEKMQ (reference sequence). J gave up 5 bases and V 5 bases, and 4 bases lay outside the gene matches. This CDR3 has 14 residues. The DNA for the CDR3 is TGTGCCAGCAGCATTAGCGGGGGGGAGGAGACCCAGTACTTC. It yields the protein CASSISGGEETQYF.

The chain links TRBV5-5 to TRBJ2-1; 9 bases are shared with TRBD2. This CDR3 region has 18 residues. The germline V gene encodes CDR1 SGHKS and CDR2 YYEKEE (reference sequence). After removal of 4 bases from V and 1 base from J, the junction contained 12 bases not matched to a gene. The CDR3 region has the DNA TGTGCCAGCAGCCCTATAAGCGGGGGGTACTCATCCTACAATGAGCAGTTCTTC. Its protein product is CASSPISGGYSSYNEQFF.

This chain connects TRBV14 to TRBJ2-4; the D gene is possibly TRBD2 (6 bases). Germline CDR1 is SGHDN and CDR2 is FVKESK. The CDR3 covers 14 residues. Trimming shortened V by 4 bases and J by 8 bases, and 15 bases separated the two germline ends. CDR3: CASSLGGRGYIQYF. The CDR3 nucleotides read TGTGCCAGCAGCCTTGGTGGGCGGGGATACATTCAGTACTTC.

The CDR3 DNA sequence: TGCGCCAGCAGCTTGATCTCGGGGACTGAAGCTTTCTTT. Its protein is CASSLISGTEAFF. J is TRBJ1-1 and V is TRBV5-1; no firm D call. Germline V lookup: CDR1 SGHRS, CDR2 YFSETQ. Trimming cost V 1 base and J 5 bases, with 9 bases left between them. This CDR3 spans 13 amino acids.

V gene TRBV27 combines with J gene TRBJ1-6, with TRBD1 matching over 7 bases. CDR1 and CDR2 from the germline V gene are MNHEY and SMNVEV (reference sequence). The V segment lost 3 bases and the J segment 5 bases; nucleotides outside the gene matches: 4. CDR3 length: 15 residues. CDR3 nucleotides: TGTGCCAGCAGTTTGACAGGGCGGAATAATTCACCCCTCCACTTT. This translates into CASSLTGRNNSPLHF.

The J gene is TRBJ1-2, the V gene TRBV7-9; no reliable D call. CDR1 SEHNR and CDR2 FQNEAQ come from the germline V gene (reference sequence). The CDR3 totals 14 residues. Trimming cost V 5 bases and J 1 base, with 11 bases left between them. CDR3 in amino acids: CASSVTADNYGYTF. The CDR3 region has the DNA TGTGCCAGCAGCGTAACAGCAGATAACTATGGCTACACCTTC.

The chain employs TRBV27 and TRBJ1-2; D not certain. V was pared by 3 bases and J by 4 bases, with 15 bases between. In germline, CDR1 is MNHEY, CDR2 SMNVEV (reference sequence). This CDR3 contains 15 residues. The CDR3 protein is CASSFDPVGAYGYTF. Here the CDR3 DNA reads TGTGCCAGCAGTTTTGATCCGGTGGGAGCCTATGGCTACACCTTC.

The chain uses TRBV14 and TRBJ1-1; D is unresolved. CDR3 size: 17 residues. The germline V and J ends were trimmed by 2 bases and 1 base, with 17 bases remaining between them. CDR1 and CDR2 (germline): SGHDN, FVKESK. The CDR3 DNA follows: TGTGCCAGCAGCCAATTTTACCGCGCGGCGGGGAACACTGAAGCTTTCTTT. This codes for CASSQFYRAAGNTEAFF. The full variable domain, with the rest looked up from reference TRBV14 and TRBJ1-1, is EAGVTQFPSHSVIEKGQTVTLRCDPISGHDNLYWYRRVMGKEIKFLLHFVKESKQDESGMPNNRFLAERTGGTYSTLKVQPAELEDSGVYFCASSQFYRAAGNTEAFFGQGTRLTVV.